These T cell receptor beta chains were read from a single sample in a study of blood T cell repertoires in COVID-19. The repertoire was sequenced with immunoSEQ multiplex PCR; TCRdb's copy has only in-frame clones and lacks some. The sample comprises approximately 150,000 clones, 82% of which are singletons, and roughly 9% rests with the top ten. Material: peripheral blood. The receptors come from a woman aged 70 to 79 with acute or convalescent COVID-19. The CDR3 runs from the conserved cysteine through the conserved F or W. The D gene is left open where the match is weak. For some rows the clone size is stated as once, few or many, or as a class when expanded; others skip it.

CDR3aa | CDR3nt | v_gene | abundance | j_gene | d_gene
CASSRSAGGLNNEQFF | TGTGCCAGCAGTCGGAGCGCGGGAGGCCTCAACAATGAGCAGTTCTTC | TRBV13 | - | TRBJ2-1 | TRBD2
CASDRGGTDTQYF | TGTGCCAGCGACAGGGGGGGGACAGATACGCAGTATTTT | TRBV5-5 | - | TRBJ2-3 | TRBD1
CALSGQSTDTQYF | TGTGCCCTCTCGGGACAGAGCACAGATACGCAGTATTTT | TRBV30 | - | TRBJ2-3 | TRBD1
CASSLGTGANSPLHF | TGTGCCAGCAGCCTTGGGACAGGGGCCAATTCACCCCTCCACTTT | TRBV5-6 | - | TRBJ1-6 | TRBD1
CASSYSGASNQPQHF | TGTGCCAGCAGTTACTCGGGAGCTAGCAATCAGCCCCAGCATTTT | TRBV6-5 | - | TRBJ1-5 | -
CASSLGGIEGFF | TGTGCCAGCAGCCTCGGTGGGATAGAGGGGTTCTTC | TRBV5-6 | - | TRBJ2-1 | -
CASSQVGARARETQYF | TGCGCCAGCAGCCAAGTAGGAGCGCGGGCTCGAGAGACCCAGTACTTC | TRBV4-1 | - | TRBJ2-5 | -
CASSDQGIYGYTF | TGTGCCAGCAGTGATCAGGGGATCTATGGCTACACCTTC | TRBV6-1 | - | TRBJ1-2 | -
CASSSGGISYEQYF | TGTGCCAGCAGTTCTGGCGGAATCTCCTACGAGCAGTACTTC | TRBV6-2/TRBV6-3 | - | TRBJ2-7 | -
CASSSRQGWSSNQPQHF | TGTGCCAGCAGCTCCCGACAGGGGTGGTCGAGCAATCAGCCCCAGCATTTT | TRBV28 | few | TRBJ1-5 | TRBD1
CASSPQGIYGYTF | TGCGCCAGCAGCCCACAGGGGATCTATGGCTACACCTTC | TRBV5-1 | - | TRBJ1-2 | TRBD1